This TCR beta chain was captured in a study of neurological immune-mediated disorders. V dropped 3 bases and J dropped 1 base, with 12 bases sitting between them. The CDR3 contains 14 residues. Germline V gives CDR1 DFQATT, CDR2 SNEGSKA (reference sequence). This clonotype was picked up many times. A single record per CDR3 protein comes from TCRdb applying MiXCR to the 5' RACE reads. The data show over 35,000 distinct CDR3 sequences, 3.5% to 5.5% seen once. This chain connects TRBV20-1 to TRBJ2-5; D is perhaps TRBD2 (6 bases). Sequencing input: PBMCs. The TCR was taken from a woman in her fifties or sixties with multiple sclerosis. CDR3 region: CSASYLRGQETQYF. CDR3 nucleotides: TGCAGTGCTAGTTATCTGCGGGGCCAAGAGACCCAGTACTTC.